This T cell receptor (beta chain) was retrieved from a study of blood T cell repertoires in COVID-19. Study information: Collection of acute and convalescent COVID-19 samples took place in the United States, Italy and Spain. T cells, B-cell-depleted T cells, or PBMCs provided the cDNA or gDNA that served as material.

In the authors' methods: Estimation of nucleated cell counts was performed using reference gene primer amplification. Sequencing used immunoSEQ multiplex PCR; TCRdb keeps in-frame clones, though not all of them. The V and J calls and the clone size are those of that table, but D and trimming were determined from the DNA. The sample carries under 200,000 clones, around two thirds recorded once. The junction had 9 bases not matched to a gene; V was cut back by 4 bases and J by 6 bases. This CDR3 spans 16 amino acids. The V gene's germline CDR1 is MNHNS and CDR2 SASEGT. Only a few counts were recorded for this clone.

The J gene is TRBJ2-1, the V gene TRBV6-1; 10 bases are a match to TRBD2. The sample comprised peripheral blood. This TCR was recovered from a woman of 80 years or more with acute or convalescent COVID-19. The CDR3 sequence is CASSGGARTSGNEQFF. In nucleotides, the CDR3 is TGTGCCAGCAGTGGTGGGGCGCGGACTAGCGGCAATGAGCAGTTCTTC.